Presented here are 2 T cell receptor beta chains from one specimen sequenced in a study of shared clonotypes between healthy human individuals. Here immunoSEQ multiplex PCR was the method, and the copy in TCRdb shows in-frame clones only, minus some. Of 2 million to 2.5 million clones in the sample, less than 95% were seen once. Sequencing input: naive CD4+ T cells from PBMCs. Subset denoted: CD45RA+ positively selected. These receptors were collected from a man between 18 and 29 years old in good health. Some clones in this sample may be carry-over from other donors' samples.

The chain links TRBV7-9 to TRBJ2-5; 9 nucleotides align to TRBD2. The CDR3 sequence is 16 residues long. Germline CDR1 and CDR2: SEHNR and FQNEAQ (reference sequence). The V segment lost 5 bases and the J segment 5 bases; nucleotides outside the gene matches: 12. The CDR3 nucleotides read TGTGCCAGCAGCCCAAGGGTGGCGGGAGGGCCGGAGACCCAGTACTTC. The encoded protein is CASSPRVAGGPETQYF.

J is TRBJ2-1 and V is TRBV5-1; no definite D call. V was shortened by 0 bases and J by 3 bases, with 13 bases between the two germline ends. This CDR3 region has 16 residues. CDR1 SGHRS and CDR2 YFSETQ come from the germline V gene. In DNA, the CDR3 is TGCGCCAGCAGCTTGGCCGTATCTTTGGGCTACAATGAGCAGTTCTTC. It encodes CASSLAVSLGYNEQFF.